These T cell receptor beta chains were read from a single sample in a study of control samples from healthy donors and cancer patients. Sequencing was performed with immunoSEQ multiplex PCR; in TCRdb, only in-frame clones are kept and a portion is missing. The data hold approximately 87,000 clones, with around 86% observed a single time. The sequencing sample was made of blood. Source of these receptors: a woman in her fifties or sixties in good health. The conserved cysteine and the conserved F or W are not part of the CDR3 here.

v_call,cdr3_length,j_call,cdr3_aa
TRBV4-1,14,TRBJ1-4,ASSQDGSGGVEKLF
TRBV18,11,TRBJ2-5,ASSPPPEETQY
TRBV9,14,TRBJ2-3,ASSVVPGGAADTQY
TRBV19,14,TRBJ2-7,ASSIGWQTSLYEQY
TRBV7-2,12,TRBJ2-7,ASSLGRESYEQY
TRBV7-2,14,TRBJ2-3,ASSEGLAGGEDTQY
TRBV15,15,TRBJ1-4,ATKGPDLPIGNEKLF
TRBV5-5,14,TRBJ2-1,ASSLAAQLTYNEQF
TRBV7-2,15,TRBJ2-1,ASSLVSPASSYNEQF
TRBV5-4,13,TRBJ2-7,ASSLAHLNIYEQY
TRBV29-1,12,TRBJ1-1,SVELARDGAEAF
TRBV4-3,14,TRBJ2-3,ASSQGPGLASDTQY
TRBV2,10,TRBJ1-6,ATRPGGSPLH
TRBV12-5,19,TRBJ2-7,ASGLARGGLAGRGYSYEQY
TRBV6-6,14,TRBJ2-1,ASSGTGVSSYNEQF
TRBV6-5,13,TRBJ2-5,ASSPGHGGRETQY
TRBV6-5,12,TRBJ1-1,ASSIRASSGEAF
TRBV5-1,13,TRBJ2-7,ASSLVGEPPYEQY
TRBV28,12,TRBJ1-1,ASSFSDRNTEAF
TRBV2,10,TRBJ1-2,ASSGARVGYT
TRBV6-2/TRBV6-3,13,TRBJ2-3,ASSSSGRNTDTQY
TRBV5-1,11,TRBJ2-7,ASSLDSQYEQY
TRBV7-3,12,TRBJ2-3,ASSFGTPTDTQY
TRBV19,9,TRBJ1-4,ASSYSTGLF
TRBV6-2/TRBV6-3,13,TRBJ1-2,ASSYEGRAGYGYT
TRBV13,11,TRBJ2-7,ASSPPGLAEQY
TRBV11-2,11,TRBJ1-2,ASSAGLKHGYT
TRBV9,13,TRBJ2-3,ASSARGGYTDTQY
TRBV3-1/TRBV3-2,14,TRBJ1-2,ASSQEDRQGIGGYT
TRBV27,15,TRBJ1-5,ASSGMTGSVSNQPQH
TRBV19,12,TRBJ1-2,ACQDRAVGYGYT
TRBV2,11,TRBJ2-7,ASSSNRDYEQY
TRBV5-1,12,TRBJ2-5,ASSLGDRQETQY
TRBV7-2,14,TRBJ2-1,ASTPHAGPVRNEQF
TRBV3-1/TRBV3-2,13,TRBJ1-2,ASSLGARDHYGYT
TRBV11-3,13,TRBJ2-1,ASSSAWGSYNEQF
TRBV19,11,TRBJ1-2,ASRGQGNYGYT
TRBV7-8,14,TRBJ1-2,ASSPKPTGRPYGYT
TRBV28,12,TRBJ2-7,ASRARTGDYEQY
TRBV29-1,12,TRBJ2-1,SVEAESSYNEQF
TRBV2,16,TRBJ2-5,ASSVASGRIRLQETQY
TRBV4-3,15,TRBJ1-6,ASSQLWASSYNSPLH
TRBV19,13,TRBJ2-1,ASSVGRQMANEQF
TRBV7-9,11,TRBJ2-6,ASSLAGANVLT
TRBV4-2,13,TRBJ1-2,ASSQDGPTVFGYT
TRBV3-1/TRBV3-2,11,TRBJ1-1,ASSLSPNTEAF
TRBV6-2/TRBV6-3,14,TRBJ1-1,ASSRPTGLRNTEAF
TRBV4-1,15,TRBJ2-2,ASSRPKGGLNTGELF
TRBV5-6,14,TRBJ2-3,ASSYPAALDTDTQY
TRBV7-2,13,TRBJ2-1,ASSTQGTSESEQF
TRBV28,12,TRBJ1-4,ASSFRTAAEKLF
TRBV3-1/TRBV3-2,12,TRBJ2-1,ASSPGLAGREQF
TRBV28,11,TRBJ2-7,ASSFLRLYEQY
TRBV7-9,14,TRBJ2-5,ASSVGVGGPQETQY
TRBV6-5,11,TRBJ1-1,ASSYGGGTEAF